Listed below are T cell receptor beta chains from one sample, sequenced in a study of blood T cell repertoires in COVID-19. Sequenced by immunoSEQ multiplex PCR; TCRdb stores in-frame clones only, minus some. In the table there are about 80,000 clones, roughly four fifths of which are singletons. The specimen sequenced was peripheral blood. The receptors come from a man in his sixties with acute or convalescent COVID-19. The CDR3 runs from the conserved cysteine through the conserved F or W. A D gene is named only where the DNA matches it firmly. Clone sizes are given selectively: once, few, many, or a class where the clone is expanded.

J	length	D	V	size	CDR3	DNA
TRBJ2-5	18	TRBD1	TRBV27	.	CASREVLGTGTGDETQYF	TGTGCCAGCAGAGAAGTATTGGGTACCGGGACAGGGGATGAGACCCAGTACTTC
TRBJ2-7	14	TRBD1	TRBV19	.	CASSNQQGSYEQYF	TGTGCCAGTAGTAACCAACAGGGGTCCTACGAGCAGTACTTC
TRBJ1-2	13	.	TRBV5-1	once	CASSLDGDYGYTF	TGCGCCAGCAGCTTGGACGGGGACTATGGCTACACCTTC
TRBJ1-6	15	.	TRBV3-1/TRBV3-2	.	CASSQGRGKSSPLHF	TGTGCCAGCAGCCAAGGCAGGGGCAAAAGCTCACCCCTCCACTTT
TRBJ2-1	18	.	TRBV1	.	CTSSQRALGSASYNEQFF	TGCACCAGCAGCCAACGTGCCTTGGGGAGTGCCTCCTACAATGAGCAGTTCTTC
TRBJ2-1	13	TRBD1	TRBV14	.	CASSPTGLVEQFF	TGTGCCAGCAGCCCGACAGGGCTGGTTGAGCAGTTCTTC
TRBJ1-4	15	TRBD1	TRBV5-1	once	CASRDPGGTNEKLFF	TGCGCCAGCAGAGACCCAGGGGGAACTAATGAAAAACTGTTTTTT
TRBJ2-1	15	TRBD1	TRBV7-2	once	CASSLDAGGNNEQFF	TGTGCCAGCAGCTTAGATGCAGGGGGAAATAATGAGCAGTTCTTC
TRBJ1-1	12	.	TRBV4-1	.	CASSQTEAGAFF	TGCGCCAGCAGCCAAACGGAGGCAGGAGCTTTCTTT
TRBJ1-2	14	.	TRBV7-2	.	CASSGAGTNYGYTF	TGTGCCAGCAGCGGGGCCGGGACAAACTATGGCTACACCTTC
TRBJ1-3	12	TRBD1	TRBV12-3/TRBV12-4	once	CASSLTGDTIYF	TGTGCCAGCAGTTTAACAGGGGACACCATATATTTT
TRBJ2-1	15	TRBD2	TRBV5-1	.	CASSSVAGGYNEQFF	TGCGCCAGCAGCTCCGTAGCGGGGGGTTACAATGAGCAGTTCTTC
TRBJ1-3	15	.	TRBV2	.	CASSVLLASGNTIYF	TGTGCCAGCAGTGTTTTACTCGCTTCTGGAAACACCATATATTTT
TRBJ1-4	14	.	TRBV7-2	.	CASSPGPSGEKLFF	TGTGCCAGCAGCCCGGGCCCCTCGGGGGAAAAACTGTTTTTT
TRBJ2-1	15	TRBD2	TRBV5-1	.	CASSLGSGGNNEQFF	TGCGCCAGCAGCTTGGGAAGCGGGGGGAACAATGAGCAGTTCTTC
TRBJ2-3	14	.	TRBV12-5	once	CASGSGAGGDTQYF	TGTGCTAGTGGTTCAGGGGCCGGGGGGGATACGCAGTATTTT
TRBJ1-3	12	.	TRBV6-1	.	CASSNSGNTIYF	TGTGCCAGCAGCAACTCTGGAAACACCATATATTTT
TRBJ2-3	16	TRBD2	TRBV19	.	CASRTGLAGGPDTQYF	TGTGCCAGTAGGACCGGACTAGCGGGGGGACCAGATACGCAGTATTTT
TRBJ2-1	16	TRBD1	TRBV6-1	.	CASSEPGQGWGNEQFF	TGTGCCAGCAGTGAACCAGGACAGGGGTGGGGGAATGAGCAGTTCTTC
TRBJ1-5	14	TRBD1	TRBV5-1	.	CASSFEGGDQPQHF	TGCGCCAGCAGCTTTGAAGGGGGCGATCAGCCCCAGCATTTT
TRBJ2-4	18	TRBD2	TRBV7-2	.	CASSLVLAGGARKNIQYF	TGTGCCAGCAGCTTAGTGTTAGCGGGGGGGGCTCGGAAAAACATTCAGTACTTC
TRBJ2-5	13	.	TRBV12-5	few	CASVSDTQETQYF	TGTGCTAGTGTCTCGGACACACAAGAGACCCAGTACTTC
TRBJ1-1	15	.	TRBV30	.	CAWSAKTTGNTEAFF	TGTGCCTGGAGTGCGAAAACGACAGGAAACACTGAAGCTTTCTTT
TRBJ2-2	15	TRBD2	TRBV7-3	.	CASSPQRGGFGELFF	TGTGCCAGCAGCCCCCAGCGGGGGGGCTTCGGGGAGCTGTTTTTT
TRBJ2-3	15	TRBD1	TRBV5-5	.	CASSGRQGFGDTQYF	TGTGCCAGCAGCGGACGACAGGGATTTGGGGATACGCAGTATTTT
TRBJ1-2	15	TRBD1	TRBV11-2	.	CASSLSPGQGGGYTF	TGTGCCAGCAGCTTAAGCCCTGGACAGGGGGGAGGCTACACCTTC
TRBJ1-2	15	TRBD1	TRBV28	.	CASSLGTGASYGYTF	TGTGCCAGCAGTTTGGGGACAGGGGCAAGCTATGGCTACACCTTC
TRBJ1-2	13	TRBD1	TRBV3-1/TRBV3-2	.	CASSHDRGYGYTF	TGTGCCAGCAGCCACGACAGGGGCTATGGCTACACCTTC
TRBJ1-4	15	.	TRBV6-5	.	CASSTSTAVGEKLFF	.
TRBJ2-3	14	.	TRBV5-1	.	CASSPSSSTDTQYF	TGCGCCAGCAGCCCTAGCTCCTCCACAGATACGCAGTATTTT
TRBJ2-7	15	.	TRBV4-3	once	CASSQESSGRLEQYF	TGCGCCAGCAGCCAAGAATCTTCAGGCCGCCTCGAGCAGTACTTC
TRBJ2-5	13	.	TRBV30	.	CAWSVGELETQYF	TGTGCCTGGAGTGTAGGAGAGTTAGAGACCCAGTACTTC
TRBJ2-3	14	.	TRBV3-1/TRBV3-2	.	CASSPPRGTDTQYF	TGTGCCAGCAGCCCCCCCCGAGGCACAGATACGCAGTATTTT
TRBJ2-5	16	TRBD2	TRBV19	.	CASRRASGGSGETQYF	TGTGCCAGTCGAAGGGCTAGCGGGGGTTCTGGAGAGACCCAGTACTTC
TRBJ2-5	12	.	TRBV6-5	.	CASRGLQETQYF	TGTGCCAGCCGAGGCCTCCAAGAGACCCAGTACTTC
TRBJ2-1	17	.	TRBV5-1	once	CASSGSGGTASYNEQFF	TGCGCCAGCAGCGGTAGTGGAGGGACAGCATCCTACAATGAGCAGTTCTTC
TRBJ2-7	13	TRBD1	TRBV18	.	CASSGTVSYEQYF	TGTGCCAGCTCCGGGACAGTCTCCTACGAGCAGTACTTC
TRBJ1-3	15	.	TRBV7-9	.	CASSFEASSGNTIYF	TGTGCCAGCAGCTTTGAGGCGAGCTCTGGAAACACCATATATTTT
TRBJ2-3	15	TRBD1	TRBV5-1	.	CASSSRVTGADTQYF	TGCGCCAGCAGCAGCAGGGTGACAGGGGCAGATACGCAGTATTTT
TRBJ2-6	19	TRBD1	TRBV19	.	CASSISVVDRALGANVLTF	TGTGCCAGTAGTATTAGTGTAGTGGACAGGGCGTTGGGGGCCAACGTCCTGACTTTC